This T cell receptor beta chain appears in the sequencing data of a study of molecular identifiers for immune sequencing clone quantification. TCRdb fed the PCR reads into MiXCR, producing one record per CDR3 protein. Among over 85,000 distinct CDR3 sequences, under 40% were seen once, and the ten largest hold 9.5% to 10%. With respect to this clonotype: The junction does not match germline at one end; this may be a read error.

Based on a CD8+CD4-CCR7+CD45RA+ profile, naive CD8 T cells were sorted. The CDR3 length is 15 residues. Germline V gene lookup returns CDR1 MNHEY and CDR2 SVGAGI. This TCR came from a human donor in good health. Some libraries in this study had Jurkat cell RNA spiked in. The sequencing input was naive CD8+ T cells from blood, with Jurkat cell RNA spiked in. The subset is: FACS-sorted CD8+CD4-CCR7+CD45RA+ naive T cells. This chain links TRBV6-5 with TRBJ2-3; D gene unclear. CDR3 DNA sequence: TGTGCCGGCAGACCCCTCTTGGGGTACACAGATACGCAGTATTTT. Protein: CAGRPLLGYTDTQYF.